This entry features one T cell receptor beta chain sequence. Its antigen is undetermined. This sample is drawn from a study of OX40 agonist ivuxolimab in advanced cancers. Study details: At 0.01 to 10 mg/kg, ivuxolimab was administered intravenously to patients every 2 weeks.

Study-level points and caveats: Circulating CD4+ and CD8+ T cells showed clonal expansion by week 6 at 0.1 to 3.0 mg/kg. The study found among the lowest clonal expansion in partial responders at 0.1-3.0 mg/kg. The expanded peripheral T cells' antigen specificity was not determined.

With 3 bases clipped from V and 1 base from J, the junction kept 6 bases outside the gene matches. Per the germline V gene, CDR1 is SGHAT and CDR2 is FQNNGV. The CDR3 sequence is 18 residues long. Only in-frame clones appear in the TCRdb table, and some are missing; sequencing was by immunoSEQ multiplex PCR. This sample yields 73,000 or so clones, of which roughly 90% are seen a single time; around 0.73% belongs to the top ten. Source: CD4+ or CD8+ T cells sorted from blood, taken in a trial of the OX40 agonist ivuxolimab. This TCR was recovered from an adult with an advanced solid tumor such as melanoma, head and neck, liver or kidney cancer. The rearrangement links TRBV11-2 to TRBJ2-4; TRBD2 agrees at 13 bases. CDR3 sequence reads: CASSLTSGGFRAKNIQYF. The CDR3 bases are TGTGCCAGCAGCTTGACTAGCGGGGGGTTCAGGGCCAAAAACATTCAGTACTTC. Supplemented by reference TRBV11-2 and TRBJ2-4, the full variable domain reads EAGVAQSPRYKIIEKRQSVAFWCNPISGHATLYWYQQILGQGPKLLIQFQNNGVVDDSQLPKDRFSAERLKGVDSTLKIQPAKLEDSAVYLCASSLTSGGFRAKNIQYFGAGTRLSVL.